This paragraph reports one TCR beta chain. What it recognizes is unknown. This sample was taken from a study of early stage breast cancer tumors. About the research overall: Invasive lobular carcinomas made up about 35% of the 12 ER+/PR+/HER2- tumors.

Study results and limitations: Functional markers like CD4, CD8 and FOXP3 were missed in bulk sequencing. Tumor and normal breast were distinguished via blood comparison in most of the 16 patients. Enriched TCRB sequences shared across patients were mostly commonly generated sequences.

Measured with immunoSEQ multiplex PCR; TCRdb has only the in-frame clones, and not every one. The repertoire includes about 48,000 clones, approximately 83% of them detected once, and about 1.5% sits in the top ten. This CDR3 has 14 residues. This chain links TRBV21-1 with TRBJ1-4. TRBV21-1 is termed a pseudogene. This receptor was identified in a person aged 50-59 years with breast cancer. The source material was blood. The CDR3 reads CASSKVLRDEKLFF. CDR3 in DNA: TGTGCCAGCAGCAAGGTCCTGAGGGATGAAAAACTGTTTTTT.